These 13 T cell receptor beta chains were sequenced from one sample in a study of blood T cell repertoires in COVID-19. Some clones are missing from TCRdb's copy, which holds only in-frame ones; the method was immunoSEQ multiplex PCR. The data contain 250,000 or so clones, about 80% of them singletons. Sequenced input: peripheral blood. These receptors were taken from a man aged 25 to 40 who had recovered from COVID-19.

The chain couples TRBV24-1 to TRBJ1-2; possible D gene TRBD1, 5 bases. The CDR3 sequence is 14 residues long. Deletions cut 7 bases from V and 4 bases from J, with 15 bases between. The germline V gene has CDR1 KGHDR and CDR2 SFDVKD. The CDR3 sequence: CATSRGAESYGYTF. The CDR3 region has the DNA TGTGCCACCAGCCGCGGGGCAGAGTCCTATGGCTACACCTTC.

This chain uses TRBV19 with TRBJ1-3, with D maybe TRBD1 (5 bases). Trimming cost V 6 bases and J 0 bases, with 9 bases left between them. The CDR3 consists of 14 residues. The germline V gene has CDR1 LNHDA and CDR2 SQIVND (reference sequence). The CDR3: CASSQGFSGNTIYF. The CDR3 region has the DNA TGTGCCAGTAGCCAGGGTTTCTCTGGAAACACCATATATTTT.

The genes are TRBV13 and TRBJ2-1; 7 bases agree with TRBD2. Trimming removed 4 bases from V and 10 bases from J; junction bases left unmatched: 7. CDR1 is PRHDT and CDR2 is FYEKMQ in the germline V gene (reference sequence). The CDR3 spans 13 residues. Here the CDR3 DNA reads TGTGCCAGCAGCTCGACCCCGGGACTAGAGCAGTTCTTC. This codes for CASSSTPGLEQFF.

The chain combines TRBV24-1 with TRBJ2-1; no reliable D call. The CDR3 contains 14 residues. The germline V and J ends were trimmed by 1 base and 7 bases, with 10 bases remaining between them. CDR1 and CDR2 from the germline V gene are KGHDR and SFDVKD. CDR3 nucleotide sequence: TGTGCCACCAGTGATTTAGTACAGCCGAATGAGCAGTTCTTC. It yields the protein CATSDLVQPNEQFF.

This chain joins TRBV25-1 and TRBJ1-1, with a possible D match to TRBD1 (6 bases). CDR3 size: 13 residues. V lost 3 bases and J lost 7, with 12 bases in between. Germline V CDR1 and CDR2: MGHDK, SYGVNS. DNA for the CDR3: TGTGCCAGCAGTGATCCAGGGGCCAATGAAGCTTTCTTT. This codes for CASSDPGANEAFF. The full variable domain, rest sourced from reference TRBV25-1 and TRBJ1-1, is EADIYQTPRYLVIGTGKKITLECSQTMGHDKMYWYQQDPGMELHLIHYSYGVNSTEKGDLSSESTVSRIRTEHFPLTLESARPSHTSQYLCASSDPGANEAFFGQGTRLTVV.

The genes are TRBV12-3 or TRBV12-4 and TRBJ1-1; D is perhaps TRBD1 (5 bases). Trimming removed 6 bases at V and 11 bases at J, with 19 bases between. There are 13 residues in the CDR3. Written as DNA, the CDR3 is TGTGCCAGCAGCCGGGGGGATGAGAATTTGGCTTTCTTT. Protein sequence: CASSRGDENLAFF.

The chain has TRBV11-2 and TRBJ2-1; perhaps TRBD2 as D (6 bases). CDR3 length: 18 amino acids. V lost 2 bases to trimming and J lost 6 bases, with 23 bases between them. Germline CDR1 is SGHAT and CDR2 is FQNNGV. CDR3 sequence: CASSLTGGVGLAINEQFF. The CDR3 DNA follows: TGTGCCAGCAGCTTAACGGGTGGTGTAGGCCTAGCGATCAATGAGCAGTTCTTC.

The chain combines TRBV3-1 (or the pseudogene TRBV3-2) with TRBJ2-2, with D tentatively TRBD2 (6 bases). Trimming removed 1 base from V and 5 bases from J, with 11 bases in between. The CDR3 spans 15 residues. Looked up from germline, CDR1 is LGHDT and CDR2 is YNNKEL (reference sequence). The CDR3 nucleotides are TGTGCCAGCAGCCAAGGGAGGGTTTATACCGGGGAGCTGTTTTTT. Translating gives CASSQGRVYTGELFF.

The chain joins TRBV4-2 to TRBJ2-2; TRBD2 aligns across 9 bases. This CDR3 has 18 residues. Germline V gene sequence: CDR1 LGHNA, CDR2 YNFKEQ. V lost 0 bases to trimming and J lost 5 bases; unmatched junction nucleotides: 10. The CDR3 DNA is TGTGCCAGCAGCCAAGACGGCGCGGGGGGGCCGGGGACCGGGGAGCTGTTTTTT. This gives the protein CASSQDGAGGPGTGELFF.

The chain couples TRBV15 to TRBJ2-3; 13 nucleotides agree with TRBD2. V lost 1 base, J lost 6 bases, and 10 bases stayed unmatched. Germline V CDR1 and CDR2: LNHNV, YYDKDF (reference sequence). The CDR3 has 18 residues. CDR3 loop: CATSRVGTSGAHPDTQYF. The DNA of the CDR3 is TGTGCCACCAGCAGAGTGGGGACTAGCGGGGCCCATCCGGATACGCAGTATTTT. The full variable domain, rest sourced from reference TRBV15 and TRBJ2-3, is DAMVIQNPRYQVTQFGKPVTLSCSQTLNHNVMYWYQQKSSQAPKLLFHYYDKDFNNEADTPDNFQSRRPNTSFCFLDIRSPGLGDTAMYLCATSRVGTSGAHPDTQYFGPGTRLTVL.

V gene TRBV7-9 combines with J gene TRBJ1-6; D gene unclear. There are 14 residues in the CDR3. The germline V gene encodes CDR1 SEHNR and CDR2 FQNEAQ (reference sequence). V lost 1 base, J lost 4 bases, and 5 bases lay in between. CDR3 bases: TGTGCCAGCAGCTTAGGGGCGTATAATTCACCCCTCCACTTT. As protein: CASSLGAYNSPLHF.

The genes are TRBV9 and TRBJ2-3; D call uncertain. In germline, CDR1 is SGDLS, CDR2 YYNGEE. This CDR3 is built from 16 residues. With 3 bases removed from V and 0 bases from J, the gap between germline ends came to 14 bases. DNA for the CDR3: TGTGCCAGCAGCGCAAATCAGGTATCTAGCACAGATACGCAGTATTTT. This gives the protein CASSANQVSSTDTQYF.

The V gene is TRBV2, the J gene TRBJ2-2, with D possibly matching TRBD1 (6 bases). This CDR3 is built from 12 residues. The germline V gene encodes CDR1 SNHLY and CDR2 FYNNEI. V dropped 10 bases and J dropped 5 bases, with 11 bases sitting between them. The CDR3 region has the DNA TGTGCCACCATCAGGGGTACCGGGGAGCTGTTTTTT. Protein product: CATIRGTGELFF.